This T cell receptor (beta chain) originates from a study of T cell repertoires in cytomegalovirus infection. Study background: From public TCR beta signatures came an indication of both CMV infection and matching HLA type.

V gave up 10 bases and J gave up 2 bases, with 12 bases separating them. This CDR3 region has 13 residues. Comment on this clonotype: Its antigen remains unknown.

TCRdb ran MiXCR on the reads and lists one entry per CDR3 protein. The sample holds hundreds of thousands of distinct CDR3 sequences, 29% seen once. This chain connects TRBV12-3 or TRBV12-4 to TRBJ1-3; D remains unclear. This TCR derives from a human donor in good health (CMV status not recorded). Some clones in this sample may be carry-over from other donors' samples. Here the sequenced sample was cultured PBMCs, taken from culture after CMV antigen stimulation. CDR3 sequence: CATSRQAGNTIYF. In nucleotides, the CDR3 is TGTGCCACCTCTCGGCAGGCTGGAAACACCATATATTTT.